The TCR beta chain under discussion was sequenced for a study of tumor-infiltrating lymphocytes in primary liver carcinoma (dated by TCRdb to the late 2010s). For the study in its entirety: Roughly five patients with histopathologically diagnosed primary liver carcinoma underwent surgical resection in China between November 2015 and 2016. The five patients, three men and two women aged 30 to 69 years, had hepatocellular carcinoma (four) or combined HCC and intrahepatic cholangiocarcinoma (one). The five patients had tumors of stage T1-T3 N0M0, with maximum diameters ranging from 4.2 to 10 cm. Each sample produced about 3.5 to 7.5 million productive TCRbeta reads, and read depth showed no significant difference between tissue types. Across five regions of each liver tumor, along with adjacent normal tissue and blood, the study brought together TCRbeta repertoire sequencing, expression microarrays and whole-exome sequencing. A total of some 35 specimens from 5 patients underwent TCRbeta repertoire sequencing, comprising roughly 25 tumor regions, 5 adjacent noncancerous liver tissues and 5 peripheral blood samples. Repertoires from technical replicates were highly reproducible, with mean shared-clone rates approximately 0.9 and correlation coefficients above 0.98. Results the study describes overall, beyond this receptor: Because sequencing covered only the TCR beta chain and unpaired alpha chains were not captured, true repertoire diversity is likely underestimated. Repertoire overlap was found to be higher between tumor regions (mean roughly 35%) than between tumor-adjacent (roughly 17%) or tumor-blood (about 14%) pairs, consistent with antigen-driven expansion. Because the samples were bulk and unsorted, CD4+ and CD8+ T cell repertoires could not be compared. The top 250 clones accounted for a significantly greater share of the repertoire in tumors than in blood (p = 0.039). Only a few patients were included in the study, and the authors note that the findings should be validated in a larger study.

This clonotype was seen ten or more times. Its specific antigen is unknown. Per-base qualities were not stored, and no clone one base away is much larger. TRIzol reagent was used to extract blood RNA from unsorted whole blood, while the DNeasy Blood & Tissue kit provided the germline DNA. Chronic HBV infection was present in the patients, and the patients were treatment-naive at sampling. Before surgery, four milliliters of peripheral blood were collected into K2EDTA tubes. Starting from around 500 ng total RNA, TCRbeta-specific cDNA was produced by reverse transcription with a constant-region primer and ProtoScript II reverse transcriptase. Construction of the TCRbeta libraries relied on three nested rounds of multiplex PCR, following a slightly modified ARM-PCR procedure. Sample barcodes and Illumina adapters were added in a final 25-cycle PCR with Deep VentR polymerase. Before sequencing, amplicons of 200-500 bp were gel-purified using a QIAquick gel extraction kit. TCRbeta amplicons were sequenced on an Illumina HiSeq 2500 with 250-bp paired-end reads. In the paper's pipeline: Trimmomatic v0.33 was used to quality-trim the reads, and FLASH v1.2.11 was used to merge paired reads so that full CDR3 sequences could be recovered. V, D and J germline segments were assigned to the rearranged TCRbeta sequences by MiGEC v1.2.1b. Clonotype statistics and Shannon-Wiener diversity indices were calculated with VDJtools v1.0.0. To cut down on sampling bias, every analysis after diversity analysis relied on just the 250 most abundant clonotypes from each sample. TCRdb cleaned the public reads at Q25 with fastp, built clones with MiXCR and kept in-frame beta chains. Rows are combined by CDR3 protein, so each entry shows the most common genes and DNA. The V and J calls follow TCRdb's processing rather than the paper's. This sample is represented by approximately 210,000 distinct CDR3 sequences; 65% of them were singletons. Roughly 6.4% of the sample rests with the top ten.

This clonotype was obtained from a woman aged 55 to 70 with primary liver carcinoma and hepatitis B virus infection. Sequencing input: peripheral blood.

The CDR3 protein sequence reads: CASRSYYGYGYTF. The DNA sequence reads TGTGCCAGCAGGAGTTATTACGGCTATGGCTACACCTTC. The chain couples TRBV6-5 to TRBJ1-2, with the D gene not confidently named. Trimming costs V 6 bases and J 4 bases, and their ends lie 12 bases apart. The CDR3 sequence holds 13 residues, the cysteine and phenylalanine included. The kept DNA is CDR3 alone, 39 bases in frame from the first base. According to the germline V gene, CDR1 reads MNHEY and CDR2 reads SVGAGI.